A single sample is the source of the 29 T cell receptor beta chains below, sequenced in a study of regulatory T cells in long-lasting Graves disease (dated by TCRdb to about 2021). The sample's time point label is to be understood as: persistent/refractory GD, antithyroid drugs over 5 years with positive TRAb. For both TCR sequencing and RNA sequencing, RNA was extracted from PBMCs using TRIzol. Libraries were made using multiplex PCR. Instrument on record: Illumina HiSeq 4000. iRepertoire HTBI primers and Arm-PCR amplification of CDR3 regions were used to construct TCR beta libraries. TCRdb took the public reads, trimmed them with fastp at Q25, ran MiXCR for clone calling and kept in-frame beta chains. Duplicate CDR3 protein sequences are folded into a single record with the most common DNA and genes. The sample table records over 300,000 distinct CDR3 sequences; 15% to 20% of these occur just once. The ten largest clones represent 25% to 35% of the sample.

Source: peripheral blood mononuclear cells (PBMCs), taken when the disease was refractory, from a patient treated with antithyroid drugs. The receptor set was obtained from a female donor with Graves disease.

This clonotype was counted at least ten times. The chain carries TRBV2 and TRBJ1-4; 8 bases are shared with TRBD1. The CDR3 contains 15 residues. Germline V lookup: CDR1 SNHLY, CDR2 FYNNEI. V dropped 8 bases and J dropped 17; count of bases not matched to a gene: 22. CDR3 sequence reads: CASRPGQAPTLPIFF. The CDR3 DNA follows: TGTGCCAGCCGACCGGGACAGGCACCGACCCTGCCCATTTTTTTT.

The chain has TRBV3-1 and TRBJ1-6; the D is unclear. This CDR3 is 15 amino acids long. Looked up from germline, CDR1 is LGHDT and CDR2 is YNNKEL (reference sequence). Trimming took off 6 bases at V and 10 bases at J, with 19 bases between the two ends. This chain's CDR3 is CASRQTGARLSPLHF. In DNA form, the CDR3 reads TGTGCCAGCAGGCAAACCGGCGCCCGACTCTCACCCCTCCACTTT. Based on the CDR3 plus reference TRBV3-1 and TRBJ1-6, the full variable domain is DTAVSQTPKYLVTQMGNDKSIKCEQNLGHDTMYWYKQDSKKFLKIMFSYNNKELIINETVPNRFSPKSPDKAHLNLHINSLELGDSAVYFCASRQTGARLSPLHFGNGTRLTVT.

This clonotype has a handful of counts. The chain joins TRBV20-1 to TRBJ1-1; D may be TRBD1 (5 bases). The germline V and J ends were trimmed by 6 bases and 4 bases, with 15 bases remaining between them. The length of the CDR3 is 13 residues. Germline CDR1 reads DFQATT; CDR2 reads SNEGSKA (reference sequence). DNA for the CDR3: TGCAGTGCGGACTCAGGGTACGGCACTGAAGCTTTCTTT. This sequence encodes CSADSGYGTEAFF.

As concerns this clonotype: A much larger clone differs from this one at a single base, so this may be a read error. The chain employs TRBV11-2 and TRBJ1-5; weak D call: TRBD1 (6 bases). From germline, CDR1 is SGHAT and CDR2 FQNNGV. The CDR3 consists of 14 residues. The V end lost 5 bases, the J end lost 5 bases, and 13 bases lay between the germline ends. CDR3 protein: CASSTGQLDQPQHF. Written as DNA, the CDR3 is TGTGCCAGCAGCACCGGACAGCTCGATCAGCCCCAGCATTTT. Filled out from reference TRBV11-2 and TRBJ1-5, the complete variable domain reads EAGVAQSPRYKIIEKRQSVAFWCNPISGHATLYWYQQILGQGPKLLIQFQNNGVVDDSQLPKDRFSAERLKGVDSTLKIQPAKLEDSAVYLCASSTGQLDQPQHFGDGTRLSIL.

This clonotype was recorded only once. This chain connects TRBV7-9 to TRBJ1-5, with D perhaps matching TRBD1 (5 bases). This CDR3 is built from 16 residues. The germline V gene encodes CDR1 SEHNR and CDR2 FQNEAQ (reference sequence). Trimming removed 0 bases from V and 3 bases from J, with 12 bases in between. The CDR3 region has the DNA TGTGCCAGCAGCTTAGCAACTCCCAGGGTCAATCAGCCCCAGCATTTT. Translated: CASSLATPRVNQPQHF.

This clonotype was recorded at least ten times. The J gene is TRBJ1-5, the V gene TRBV27; D remains unclear. Per germline, CDR1 MNHEY and CDR2 SMNVEV (reference sequence). CDR3 length: 13 residues. With 3 bases removed from V and 3 bases from J, the gap between germline ends came to 6 bases. The CDR3 DNA is TGTGCCAGCAGTTTTACCTCCAATCAGCCCCAGCATTTT. Protein product: CASSFTSNQPQHF.

J is TRBJ1-2 and V is TRBV5-1, with TRBD1 as a possible D gene (6 bases). Trimming cost V 4 bases and J 0 bases, with 13 bases left between them. This CDR3 has 15 amino acids. The germline gives CDR1 SGHRS, CDR2 YFSETQ. In DNA form, the CDR3 reads TGCGCCAGCAGCCCAGGACAGAGTGCTAACTATGGCTACACCTTC. It specifies CASSPGQSANYGYTF. The whole variable domain, remainder taken from reference TRBV5-1 and TRBJ1-2, is KAGVTQTPRYLIKTRGQQVTLSCSPISGHRSVSWYQQTPGQGLQFLFEYFSETQRNKGNFPGRFSGRQFSNSRSEMNVSTLELGDSALYLCASSPGQSANYGYTFGSGTRLTVV.

Ten or more counts support this clonotype. The chain couples TRBV5-1 to TRBJ1-1, with 10 bases that match TRBD1. Trimming at V came to 8 bases and at J to 3 bases, leaving 7 bases not matched to a gene. The V gene's germline CDR1 is SGHRS and CDR2 YFSETQ. CDR3 length: 14 residues. CDR3 nucleotide sequence: TGCGCCAGTAGACAGGGGGCAATGTACACTGAAGCTTTCTTT. This sequence encodes CASRQGAMYTEAFF.

This clonotype came up a few times. V gene TRBV12-3 or TRBV12-4 combines with J gene TRBJ2-7; D is possibly TRBD1 (6 bases). The CDR3 contains 18 residues. Between the trimmed V and J ends, which lost 2 bases and 4 bases, there was a span of 24 bases. CDR3 DNA: TGTGCCAGCAGTTTAAAGGGGGTGGAGACAGTTCTTCTTTACGAGCAGTACTTC. Amino acid sequence: CASSLKGVETVLLYEQYF.

The gene calls are TRBV5-5 and TRBJ1-5, with 8 nucleotides matching TRBD1. Germline CDR1 is SGHKS and CDR2 is YYEKEE (reference sequence). The CDR3 has 16 residues. Trimming at V came to 4 bases and at J to 3 bases, leaving 9 bases not matched to a gene. The CDR3 DNA follows: TGTGCCAGCAGCCGGCGCGGACAGGGCGACAATCAGCCCCAGCATTTT. It encodes CASSRRGQGDNQPQHF. Combining the CDR3 with reference TRBV5-5 and TRBJ1-5 gives the whole variable domain DAGVTQSPTHLIKTRGQQVTLRCSPISGHKSVSWYQQVLGQGPQFIFQYYEKEERGRGNFPDRFSARQFPNYSSELNVNALLLGDSALYLCASSRRGQGDNQPQHFGDGTRLSIL.

The rearrangement uses TRBV20-1 and TRBJ2-5; D assignment may be TRBD1 or TRBD2 (6 bases each). Trimming took off 4 bases at V and 5 bases at J, with 11 bases between the two ends. Germline assignment: CDR1 DFQATT and CDR2 SNEGSKA (reference sequence). The CDR3 is 12 amino acids. CDR3 coding DNA: TGCAGTGCTACAGGAGGGGGGGAGACCCAGTACTTC. This codes for CSATGGGETQYF.

The count of this clonotype is one. The chain links TRBV5-1 to TRBJ1-6; tentatively, D is TRBD1 (5 bases). Trimming shortened V by 0 bases and J by 9 bases, and 13 bases separated the two germline ends. Per the germline V gene, CDR1 is SGHRS and CDR2 is YFSETQ. The CDR3 has 15 amino acids. CDR3 DNA sequence: TGCGCCAGCAGCTTGGAGCAGGGCTTGGTTTCACCCCTCCACTTT. Translated, it gives CASSLEQGLVSPLHF. The complete variable domain, with remaining parts taken from reference TRBV5-1 and TRBJ1-6, reads KAGVTQTPRYLIKTRGQQVTLSCSPISGHRSVSWYQQTPGQGLQFLFEYFSETQRNKGNFPGRFSGRQFSNSRSEMNVSTLELGDSALYLCASSLEQGLVSPLHFGNGTRLTVT.

This clonotype was seen a few times. This sequence joins TRBV11-2 and TRBJ1-1; weak D call: TRBD1 (6 bases). The CDR3 is made up of 15 amino acids. The V gene's germline CDR1 is SGHAT and CDR2 FQNNGV. Trimming shortened V by 2 bases and J by 3 bases, and 13 bases separated the two germline ends. Written as DNA, the CDR3 is TGTGCCAGCAGCTTATTAGAGAACAGGGACACTGAAGCTTTCTTT. Protein product: CASSLLENRDTEAFF.

Details on this clonotype: This likely traces to a read error, being one base from a far larger clone. V and J are TRBV12-3 or TRBV12-4 and TRBJ1-1, with 8 positions matching TRBD1. This CDR3 region has 14 residues. With 6 bases clipped from V and 3 bases from J, the junction kept 6 bases outside the gene matches. The CDR3 is CASSRQGPHTEAFF. The CDR3 bases are TGTGCCAGCAGCCGACAGGGGCCGCACACTGAAGCTTTCTTT.

This chain connects TRBV11-2 to TRBJ1-5; 7 bases agree with TRBD1. The CDR3 loop spans 15 amino acids. CDR1 SGHAT and CDR2 FQNNGV come from the germline V gene. Trimming at V came to 8 bases and at J to 7 bases, leaving 14 bases not matched to a gene. CDR3 in DNA: TGTGCCAGCTCTCATAACGAGGGGGCTATGCAGCCCCAGCATTTT. Residues: CASSHNEGAMQPQHF.

The rearrangement links TRBV7-9 to TRBJ1-1, with D possibly matching TRBD1 (5 bases). CDR1 and CDR2 (germline): SEHNR, FQNEAQ (reference sequence). This CDR3 contains 13 residues. V was pared by 5 bases and J by 7 bases, with 14 bases between. CDR3 nucleotides: TGTGCCAGCAGCGGGACCGGAAGAAATGAAGCTTTCTTT. This codes for CASSGTGRNEAFF. Full variable domain (missing parts from reference TRBV7-9 and TRBJ1-1): DTGVSQNPRHKITKRGQNVTFRCDPISEHNRLYWYRQTLGQGPEFLTYFQNEAQLEKSRLLSDRFSAERPKGSFSTLEIQRTEQGDSAMYLCASSGTGRNEAFFGQGTRLTVV.

The chain employs TRBV4-1 and TRBJ1-1; tentatively, D is TRBD1 (6 bases). The CDR3 is 18 residues long. The germline V and J ends were trimmed by 0 bases and 2 bases, with 19 bases remaining between them. Germline V CDR1 and CDR2: MGHRA, YSYEKL. In nucleotides, the CDR3 is TGCGCCAGCAGCCAAGACCCCCCCATTACAGGGTTCAACACTGAAGCTTTCTTT. Translation gives CASSQDPPITGFNTEAFF.

This clonotype was found a few times. The chain uses TRBV19 and TRBJ2-5; the D gene could be TRBD1 or TRBD2 (5 bases each). V gave up 10 bases and J gave up 4 bases, with 22 bases separating them. The CDR3 contains 15 residues. CDR1 is LNHDA, CDR2 SQIVND, per germline (reference sequence). CDR3 sequence: CATPNSEGLRETQYF. CDR3 in DNA: TGTGCCACCCCGAATTCCGAGGGGCTTAGAGAGACCCAGTACTTC.

This clonotype was found many times. In DNA, the CDR3 is TGTGCCAGCAGTGGACAGGGGGACGGCATCAATCAGCCCCAGCATTTT. Translating it yields CASSGQGDGINQPQHF. The V gene is TRBV12-3 or TRBV12-4, the J gene TRBJ1-5; 10 bases line up with TRBD1. CDR3 size: 16 residues. V was clipped by 5 bases and J by 3 bases; unmatched bases: 7.

Many counts were recorded for this clonotype. The chain combines TRBV10-3 with TRBJ1-5; perhaps TRBD1 as D (5 bases). Germline CDR1 is ENHRY and CDR2 is SYGVKD. V was pared by 5 bases and J by 0 bases, with 14 bases between. The CDR3 has 16 residues. This CDR3 reads CAISPSGGYSNQPQHF. DNA of the CDR3: TGTGCCATCAGTCCATCGGGGGGGTATAGCAATCAGCCCCAGCATTTT.

This clonotype has only a few counts. V and J are TRBV30 and TRBJ2-1; D call uncertain. Per germline, CDR1 GTSNPN and CDR2 SVGIG (reference sequence). This CDR3 has 12 residues. The ends were cut back, 0 bases at V and 5 bases at J, with 5 bases in the middle. The CDR3 region is CAWSVRNNEQFF. The CDR3 coding sequence is TGTGCCTGGAGTGTACGTAACAATGAGCAGTTCTTC.

This clonotype has a single count. The chain recombines TRBV28 with TRBJ2-1; 11 bases are shared with TRBD2. The CDR3 extends over 15 amino acids. Per the germline V gene, CDR1 is MDHEN and CDR2 is SYDVKM. Trimming cost V 5 bases and J 8 bases; bases outside gene matches: 8. The CDR3 loop is CASSHLAGGIYEQFF. CDR3 DNA sequence: TGTGCCAGCAGTCACCTAGCGGGAGGTATATATGAGCAGTTCTTC.

This clonotype was found many times. This chain links TRBV28 with TRBJ1-1; D gene ambiguous. CDR3 length: 13 amino acids. With 5 bases removed from V and 6 bases from J, the gap between germline ends came to 13 bases. Germline V lookup: CDR1 MDHEN, CDR2 SYDVKM. CDR3 sequence (DNA): TGTGCCAGCAGTCCTCGGGAGGGCCCTGAAGCTTTCTTT. Translating it yields CASSPREGPEAFF. Complete variable domain (other parts from reference TRBV28 and TRBJ1-1): DVKVTQSSRYLVKRTGEKVFLECVQDMDHENMFWYRQDPGLGLRLIYFSYDVKMKEKGDIPEGYSVSREKKERFSLILESASTNQTSMYLCASSPREGPEAFFGQGTRLTVV.

This clonotype has a count of ten or more. This chain uses TRBV28 with TRBJ1-5; no clear D gene. CDR1 MDHEN and CDR2 SYDVKM come from the germline V gene. CDR3 length equals 12 residues. Trimming removed 6 bases at V and 6 bases at J, with 9 bases between. The DNA for the CDR3 is TGTGCCAGCAGGGGCGCGGGTCAGCCCCAGCATTTT. It is translated as CASRGAGQPQHF.

This clonotype came up many times. The chain has TRBV2 and TRBJ1-2; the D is unclear. The CDR3 consists of 12 residues. Germline values: CDR1 SNHLY, CDR2 FYNNEI. V lost 4 bases and J 2 bases, leaving 5 bases between the germline ends. CDR3 residues: CASSVLNYGYTF. The CDR3, as DNA: TGTGCCAGCAGTGTACTGAACTATGGCTACACCTTC.

This clonotype showed up just a few times. V gene TRBV20-1 combines with J gene TRBJ1-2, with D possibly matching TRBD1 (5 bases). Germline-derived CDR1 and CDR2 are DFQATT and SNEGSKA (reference sequence). CDR3 length equals 13 residues. V was trimmed by 2 bases and J by 8 bases, leaving 15 bases between them. Written as DNA, the CDR3 is TGCAGTGCTAGACTACCCGGCGGGGGAGGCTACACCTTC. Amino acid sequence: CSARLPGGGGYTF.

The chain employs TRBV5-1 and TRBJ1-2; D is uncertain. The germline V gene encodes CDR1 SGHRS and CDR2 YFSETQ. The length of the CDR3 is 16 residues. Trimming shortened V by 0 bases and J by 0 bases, and 12 bases separated the two germline ends. CDR3 loop: CASSLAAALPNYGYTF. As DNA, the CDR3 is TGCGCCAGCAGCTTGGCCGCAGCACTTCCTAACTATGGCTACACCTTC. Using reference TRBV5-1 and TRBJ1-2 for the parts outside the CDR3, the full variable domain is KAGVTQTPRYLIKTRGQQVTLSCSPISGHRSVSWYQQTPGQGLQFLFEYFSETQRNKGNFPGRFSGRQFSNSRSEMNVSTLELGDSALYLCASSLAAALPNYGYTFGSGTRLTVV.

The chain combines TRBV10-2 with TRBJ1-3, with D hard to call. The CDR3 loop spans 16 amino acids. The V and J ends lost 2 bases and 6 bases respectively, with 17 bases between them. Germline V gene sequence: CDR1 WSHSY, CDR2 SAAADI. The chain's CDR3 is CASSEVRRMLENTIYF. CDR3 in DNA: TGCGCCAGCAGTGAGGTCCGCAGGATGCTGGAAAACACCATATATTTT.

This clonotype was counted ten times or more. The rearrangement joins TRBV30 to TRBJ1-2; 8 nucleotides match TRBD1. The CDR3 extends over 15 amino acids. The V gene end was trimmed by 0 bases and the J gene end by 4 bases; junction bases not matched to a gene: 7. CDR1 and CDR2 from the germline V gene are GTSNPN and SVGIG (reference sequence). The CDR3 DNA reads TGTGCCTGGAGTGTACGACAGGGGTACATCTATGGCTACACCTTC. Protein sequence: CAWSVRQGYIYGYTF. The whole variable domain, filled in from reference TRBV30 and TRBJ1-2, reads SQTIHQWPATLVQPVGSPLSLECTVEGTSNPNLYWYRQAAGRGLQLLFYSVGIGQISSEVPQNLSASRPQDRQFILSSKKLLLSDSGFYLCAWSVRQGYIYGYTFGSGTRLTVV.